This TCR beta chain stems from a study of cytomegalovirus exposure and HLA in healthy donors (dated by TCRdb to 2017 to 2019). In terms of the full investigation: The 666 repertoires of the first cohort and the 95 to 150 validation repertoires were produced on the same platform, according to a later analysis. The aim of the study was to test whether cataloging public T cell receptors could identify signatures of past pathogen exposure. Along with the roughly 670-subject first cohort, a separate validation cohort of around 120 different subjects was used. High-throughput TCR immunosequencing, statistical association of individual TCRs with disease status, and machine learning were combined to predict cytomegalovirus infection status. Summary of the overall study and its limitations: It was suggested by the authors that the approach could potentially be generalized to other disease states and immunological phenotypes. In vitro tests confirmed that a few of the cytomegalovirus-associated TCR beta chains recognize cytomegalovirus antigens. The validation cohort had no HLA typing available for a later analysis, so co-occurrence within that cohort was assessed over all 130 or so repertoires. In both the original and validation cohorts, the classifier was reported to diagnose cytomegalovirus status with high specificity and sensitivity. Most TCR sequences were seen in very few donors, while some public TCRs were found in many individuals. In a later analysis, TCRs clustered in the first cohort were found to also tend to co-occur in the roughly 130 validation repertoires, with approximately 93% of cluster scores above 0. The study listed 150 to 200 TCR beta chains as associated with cytomegalovirus.

Comments on this clone: No cognate antigen has been identified for it. Qualities for individual bases were not recorded, and no much larger clone is one base off.

The donors belonged to the validation cohort of over a hundred subjects, which was separate from the approximately 610-subject first cohort. The receptor library was made with the immunoSEQ multiplex PCR assay. The published analysis was carried out like this. A statistical classification framework was built for diagnosing cytomegalovirus status from the catalog of TCR beta chain sequences. What TCRdb holds here is the immuneACCESS table cut down to in-frame rearrangements. Part of the clones is not present; checked against another copy, under half of the missing clones reflect an unresolved V gene, and the others are unexplained. V and J calls and clone size are copied from that table; D and trimming were computed from the DNA. The sample contains about 260,000 clones, 90% of them found a single time. The top ten clonotypes cover 3% to 3.5% of the sample. A distance of 12 bases separates the germline ends of V and J, which lose 6 bases and 0 bases respectively. The CDR3 runs 16 amino acids, cysteine and phenylalanine included. Just the 48-base CDR3 DNA is kept, in frame starting at base 1. Per the germline V gene (reference sequence), MNHEY is the CDR1 and SMNVEV is the CDR2.

The receptor was derived from a woman in her twenties or thirties in good health and CMV-seronegative. The chain joins TRBV27 to TRBJ2-6; there is no confident call for the D gene. The sample consisted of PBMCs. CDR3 region: CASSPIGSSGANVLTF. The DNA reads as follows: TGTGCCAGCAGCCCCATAGGCTCCTCTGGGGCCAACGTCCTGACTTTC. Reference TRBV27 and TRBJ2-6 genes cover what lies past the CDR3, so the full variable domain is EAQVTQNPRYLITVTGKKLTVTCSQNMNHEYMSWYRQDPGLGLRQIYYSMNVEVTDKGDVPEGYKVSRKEKRNFPLILESPSPNQTSLYFCASSPIGSSGANVLTFGAGSRLTVL.